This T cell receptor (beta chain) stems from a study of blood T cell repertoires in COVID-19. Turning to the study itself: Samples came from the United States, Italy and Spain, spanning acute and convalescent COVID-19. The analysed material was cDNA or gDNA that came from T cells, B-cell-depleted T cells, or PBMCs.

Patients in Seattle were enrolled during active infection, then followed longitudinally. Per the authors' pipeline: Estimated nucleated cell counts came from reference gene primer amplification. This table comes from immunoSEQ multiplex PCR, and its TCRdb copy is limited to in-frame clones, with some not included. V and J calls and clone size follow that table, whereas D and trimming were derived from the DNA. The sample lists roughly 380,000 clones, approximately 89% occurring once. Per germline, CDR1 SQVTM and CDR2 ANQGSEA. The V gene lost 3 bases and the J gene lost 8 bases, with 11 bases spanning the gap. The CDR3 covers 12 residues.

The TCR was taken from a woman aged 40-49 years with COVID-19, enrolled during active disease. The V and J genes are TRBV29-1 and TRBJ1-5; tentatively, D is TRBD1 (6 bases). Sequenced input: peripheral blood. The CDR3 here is CSVEPPGEPQHF. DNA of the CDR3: TGCAGCGTTGAGCCCCCAGGGGAGCCCCAGCATTTT.